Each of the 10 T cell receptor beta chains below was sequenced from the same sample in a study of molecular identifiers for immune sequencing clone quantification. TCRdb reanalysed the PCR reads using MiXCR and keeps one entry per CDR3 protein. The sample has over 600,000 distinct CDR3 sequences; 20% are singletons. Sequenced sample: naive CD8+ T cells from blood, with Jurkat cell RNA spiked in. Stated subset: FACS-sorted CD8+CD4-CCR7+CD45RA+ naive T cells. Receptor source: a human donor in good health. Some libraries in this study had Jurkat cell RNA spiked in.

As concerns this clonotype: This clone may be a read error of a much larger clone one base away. CDR3 nucleotides: TGTGCCTGGCGGGACAGGGGTCAGCCCCAGCATTTT. This translates into CAWRDRGQPQHF. The chain combines TRBV30 with TRBJ1-5; 10 bases are shared with TRBD1. Germline trimming cut 5 bases from V and 6 bases from J; bases unmatched to any gene: 1. Germline loops: CDR1 GTSNPN, CDR2 SVGIG (reference sequence). The CDR3 consists of 12 residues.

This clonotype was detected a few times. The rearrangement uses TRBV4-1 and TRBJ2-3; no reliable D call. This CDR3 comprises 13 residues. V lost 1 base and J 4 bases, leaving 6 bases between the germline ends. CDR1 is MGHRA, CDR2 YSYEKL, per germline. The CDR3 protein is CASSQALPDTQYF. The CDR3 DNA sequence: TGCGCCAGCAGCCAAGCCCTTCCAGATACGCAGTATTTT.

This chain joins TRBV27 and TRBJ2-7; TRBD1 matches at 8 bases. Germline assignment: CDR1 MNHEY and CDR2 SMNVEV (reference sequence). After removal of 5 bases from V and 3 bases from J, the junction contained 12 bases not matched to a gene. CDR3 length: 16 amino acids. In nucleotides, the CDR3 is TGTGCCAGCAGTCCCCAGACAGGGGTCGAGTTCTACGAGCAGTACTTC. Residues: CASSPQTGVEFYEQYF.

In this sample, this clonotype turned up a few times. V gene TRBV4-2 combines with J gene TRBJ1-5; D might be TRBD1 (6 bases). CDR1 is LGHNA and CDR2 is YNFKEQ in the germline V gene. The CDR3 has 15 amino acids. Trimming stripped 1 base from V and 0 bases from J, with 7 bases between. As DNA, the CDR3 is TGTGCCAGCAGCCAAGGGGACACTAGCAATCAGCCCCAGCATTTT. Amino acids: CASSQGDTSNQPQHF.

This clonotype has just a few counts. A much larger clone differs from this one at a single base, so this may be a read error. The CDR3, as DNA: TGTGCCAGCAGTTTAGAGGTGAACACCGGGGAGCTGTTTTTT. It yields the protein CASSLEVNTGELFF. The V and J genes are TRBV27 and TRBJ2-2; D is ambiguous. CDR3 length: 14 residues. Germline V CDR1 and CDR2: MNHEY, SMNVEV (reference sequence). V was cut by 2 bases and J by 1 base, with 5 bases left in between.

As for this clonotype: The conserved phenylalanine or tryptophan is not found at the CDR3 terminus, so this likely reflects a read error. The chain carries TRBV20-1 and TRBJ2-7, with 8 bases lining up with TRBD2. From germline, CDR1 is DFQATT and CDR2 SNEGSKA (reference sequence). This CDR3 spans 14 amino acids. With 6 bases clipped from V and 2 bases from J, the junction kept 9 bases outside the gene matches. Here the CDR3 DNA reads TGCAGTGCGAAAGCAGAGACTAGCGCCTACGAGCAGTACTCC. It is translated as CSAKAETSAYEQYS.

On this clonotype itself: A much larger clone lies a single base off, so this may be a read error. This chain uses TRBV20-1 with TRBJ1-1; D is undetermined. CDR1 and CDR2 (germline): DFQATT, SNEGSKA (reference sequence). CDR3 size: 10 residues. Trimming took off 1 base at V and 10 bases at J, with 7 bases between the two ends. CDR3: CSARGGVAFF. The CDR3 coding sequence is TGCAGTGCTAGAGGTGGGGTAGCTTTCTTT.

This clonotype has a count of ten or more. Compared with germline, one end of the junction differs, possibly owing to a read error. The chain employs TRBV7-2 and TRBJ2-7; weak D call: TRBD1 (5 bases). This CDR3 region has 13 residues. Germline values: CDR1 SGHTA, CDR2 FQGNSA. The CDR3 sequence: CASRLGGAEEQYF. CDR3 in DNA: TGTGCCAGCAGGTTAGGTGGGGCAGAGGAGCAGTACTTC.

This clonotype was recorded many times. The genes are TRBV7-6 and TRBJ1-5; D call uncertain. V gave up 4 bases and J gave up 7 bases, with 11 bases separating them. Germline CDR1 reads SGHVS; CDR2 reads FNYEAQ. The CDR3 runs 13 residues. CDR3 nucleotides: TGTGCCAGCAGCTCGTCCGCGAGACAGCCCCAGCATTTT. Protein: CASSSSARQPQHF.

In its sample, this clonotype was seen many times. The CDR3 loop is CASSHGTGYGYTF. The CDR3 DNA follows: TGCGCCAGCAGCCACGGAACAGGCTATGGCTACACCTTC. The J gene is TRBJ1-2, the V gene TRBV4-3, with D perhaps matching TRBD1 (5 bases). The V end was cut by 3 bases, the J end by 4 bases, with 9 bases between. Germline CDR1 and CDR2: LGHNA and YSLEER. The CDR3 loop spans 13 amino acids.